Detailed here is one T cell receptor (beta chain). Its antigen remains unknown. Relapses following autologous stem cell transplantation were seen in all patients, with brentuximab vedotin exposure varying. Complete response, partial response or progressive disease constituted the best response categories observed. This specimen comes from a study of PD-1 blockade in classical Hodgkin lymphoma. Study observations and caveats: CD8+ TCR diversity did not rise significantly by C4D1, unlike CD4+. At baseline, newly diagnosed patients reportedly showed less TCR diversity than healthy donors. Complete responders matched newly diagnosed patients in baseline diversity.

Assay used: immunoSEQ multiplex PCR; TCRdb lists only in-frame clones, some missing. The sample comprises around 13,000 clones, 82% of which are singletons, and approximately 3.7% rests with the top ten. This clonotype was obtained from a human donor with classical Hodgkin lymphoma. This specimen consisted of peripheral blood mononuclear cells (PBMCs), obtained at baseline.

Here the CDR3 reads CVRSTLWHEQYF. The CDR3 bases are TGTGTCAGAAGTACTTTGTGGCACGAGCAGTACTTC. The chain couples TRBV7-5 to TRBJ2-7. TRBV7-5 is a pseudogene locus. The CDR3 loop spans 12 amino acids.